This paragraph covers one TCR beta chain sequence. Antigen specificity is unknown. TCRdb reprocessed the 5' RACE reads and keeps a single row for each CDR3 protein, giving no DNA. The listing contains some 390,000 distinct CDR3 sequences. Looked up from germline, CDR1 is KGHDR and CDR2 is SFDVKD. This CDR3 comprises 14 residues. These data come from a study of T cells expressing NK-cell markers. At the level of the study: Repertoire data for TCR beta were derived from sorted T cells (CD3+CD56+NKG2C+, CD3+CD56+NKG2C- and CD3+CD56-NKG2C+). Overall study findings and caveats: Dominant NKG2C+ clonotypes made up about 1.0-7.5% of CD8+ T cells in six donors. What remained unclear was the HCMV specificity of expanded NKG2C+ T cell clones. Topping the CD3+CD56-NKG2C+ fraction as well were these clonotypes, in four donors.

The sequence derives from a woman aged 45-65 years in good health. The specimen was blood T cells: a sorted CD56 or NKG2C T cell subset, CD4+ or CD8+ T cells, or bulk PBMC T cells (not recorded which). The genes are TRBV24-1 and TRBJ2-5. CDR3 loop: CATSEVLPPETQYF.